Given below is one TCR beta chain in context. Sequencing used immunoSEQ multiplex PCR; TCRdb keeps in-frame clones, though not all of them. Of fewer than 400,000 clones detected, just over 85% appear once; the ten largest clones hold about 4%. The data derive from a study of blood T cell repertoires in COVID-19. Across the study: T cells, B-cell-depleted T cells, or PBMCs provided the cDNA or gDNA that served as material.

Trimming left V 1 base short and J 9 bases short, with 10 bases between. This CDR3 contains 13 residues. Recruits, aged about 18 to 95 years, lived in 24 US areas. Categorization into cohorts depended on clinical history that participants reported. The recovered donors of Cohort 3 showed two negative PCRs, clearance, or symptom resolution. The sequencing input was PBMCs or T cells enriched from blood (not recorded which). The clonotype originates from a man aged 25-40 years who had recovered from COVID-19. This chain uses TRBV12-3 or TRBV12-4 with TRBJ1-5; D gene unclear. CDR3 sequence (DNA): TGTGCCAGCAGTTTAGGCGGGAAGGCGCCCCAGCATTTT. The encoded protein is CASSLGGKAPQHF.